These 16 T cell receptor beta chains were all obtained from the same sample, sequenced in a study of blood T cell repertoires in COVID-19. Generated by immunoSEQ multiplex PCR, the TCRdb table keeps only in-frame clones and is missing some. The data hold fewer than 200,000 clones, with approximately 87% observed a single time. Source material: peripheral blood. The receptors come from a man aged 35-49 years with active or convalescent COVID-19.

This chain connects TRBV14 to TRBJ2-1; D uncertain. Germline loops: CDR1 SGHDN, CDR2 FVKESK. V shed 1 base and J shed 4 bases, with 5 bases lying between them. CDR3 size: 13 residues. The CDR3 DNA reads as TGTGCCAGCAGCCAAGCTTCTTACAATGAGCAGTTCTTC. As protein: CASSQASYNEQFF.

The chain recombines TRBV15 with TRBJ1-1; D may be TRBD1 (6 bases). In germline, CDR1 is LNHNV, CDR2 YYDKDF (reference sequence). The CDR3 contains 15 residues. V lost 0 bases and J 0 bases, leaving 8 bases between the germline ends. The CDR3 coding sequence is TGTGCCACCAGCAGAGATCAGGGGATGAACACTGAAGCTTTCTTT. Translating it yields CATSRDQGMNTEAFF.

The chain couples TRBV4-2 to TRBJ2-5; 10 bases line up with TRBD2. J gave up 4 bases and V 0 bases, and 8 bases lay outside the gene matches. This CDR3 has 17 amino acids. Looked up from germline, CDR1 is LGHNA and CDR2 is YNFKEQ. The CDR3: CASSQDRSGGAGETQYF. Here the CDR3 DNA reads TGTGCCAGCAGCCAAGATAGGAGCGGGGGGGCCGGAGAGACCCAGTACTTC.

This clone was seen more than once but under ten times. The rearrangement uses TRBV3-1 (or the pseudogene TRBV3-2) and TRBJ1-6; the D is unclear. Trimming took off 2 bases at V and 7 bases at J, with 6 bases between the two ends. Germline CDR1 and CDR2: LGHDT and YNNKEL (reference sequence). The CDR3 is 13 amino acids. Written as DNA, the CDR3 is TGTGCCAGCAGCCAATTTCAGAATTCACCCCTCCACTTT. This encodes CASSQFQNSPLHF.

This sequence joins TRBV7-9 and TRBJ1-1; no firm D call. The CDR3 covers 15 residues. Germline V CDR1 and CDR2: SEHNR, FQNEAQ (reference sequence). The V end lost 3 bases, the J end lost 1 base, and 12 bases lay between the germline ends. CDR3: CASSLSLIENTEAFF. The DNA for the CDR3 is TGTGCCAGCAGCTTGAGTCTCATTGAGAACACTGAAGCTTTCTTT.

The chain uses TRBV2 and TRBJ1-2, with 8 bases lining up with TRBD1. J lost 8 bases, V lost 1 base, and 9 bases had no gene match. Germline CDR1 and CDR2: SNHLY and FYNNEI. CDR3 length equals 15 residues. The CDR3 nucleotides read TGTGCCAGCAGTGAAGGAGGGACAGGCCCTCAGGGCTACACCTTC. Residues: CASSEGGTGPQGYTF.

CDR3 in DNA: TGCGCCAGCTCGCCAAGTGGACAGGGCCTCTCTGGGGCCAACGTCCTGACTTTC. Its translation: CASSPSGQGLSGANVLTF. This chain joins TRBV4-1 and TRBJ2-6, with 8 bases lining up with TRBD1. Germline CDR1 reads MGHRA; CDR2 reads YSYEKL. With V trimmed by 8 bases and J by 0 bases, 12 bases remained unmatched. The CDR3 consists of 18 residues.

The chain has TRBV19 and TRBJ1-4; D remains unclear. CDR3 length equals 15 residues. Trimming shortened V by 5 bases and J by 4 bases, and 14 bases separated the two germline ends. Germline V gene sequence: CDR1 LNHDA, CDR2 SQIVND (reference sequence). CDR3: CASSESGLGNEKLFF. The CDR3 DNA sequence: TGTGCCAGTAGTGAGTCAGGTCTGGGTAATGAAAAACTGTTTTTT.

The rearrangement uses TRBV9 and TRBJ2-3; maybe TRBD2 (5 bases). The germline gives CDR1 SGDLS, CDR2 YYNGEE. CDR3 size: 14 residues. Trimming removed 0 bases from V and 6 bases from J, with 11 bases in between. The CDR3 is CASSVASTSDTQYF. CDR3 bases: TGTGCCAGCAGCGTAGCTAGCACCTCGGATACGCAGTATTTT.

This clone occurred a few times. V usage is TRBV12-3 or TRBV12-4 and J usage is TRBJ1-5, with D perhaps matching TRBD1 (5 bases). Trimming pared 5 bases from V and 3 bases from J, leaving 8 bases between. The CDR3 runs to 13 residues. The CDR3 DNA sequence: TGTGCCAGCAGTAGGGGCACCAATCAGCCCCAGCATTTT. Its protein product is CASSRGTNQPQHF.

This chain joins TRBV2 and TRBJ1-5; TRBD1 matches 8 bases. The CDR3 is 14 amino acids. Per the germline V gene, CDR1 is SNHLY and CDR2 is FYNNEI. The J segment lost 9 bases and the V segment lost 1 base, leaving 5 bases of the junction unmatched. The CDR3: CASSEGDRLRPQHF. CDR3 sequence (DNA): TGTGCCAGCAGTGAAGGGGACAGGCTAAGGCCCCAGCATTTT.

The chain couples TRBV21-1 to TRBJ1-2; TRBD1, the table's D call, was not compared with the DNA. TRBV21-1 counts as a pseudogene. CDR3 length: 15 residues. The CDR3 spells CARGTGGIQNYGYTF. DNA of the CDR3: TGTGCCCGAGGGACAGGGGGGATTCAAAACTATGGCTACACCTTC.

The rearrangement links TRBV19 to TRBJ1-5, with a weak D call TRBD1 (6 bases). Per germline, CDR1 LNHDA and CDR2 SQIVND (reference sequence). The CDR3 is made up of 15 amino acids. V lost 2 bases, J lost 0 bases, and 8 bases lay in between. The CDR3 coding sequence is TGTGCCAGTAGTATAAGGGACAATAGCAATCAGCCCCAGCATTTT. Residues: CASSIRDNSNQPQHF.

V is TRBV4-1 and J is TRBJ1-5, with 8 nucleotides matching TRBD1. CDR1 MGHRA and CDR2 YSYEKL come from the germline V gene. V was clipped by 4 bases and J by 3 bases; unmatched bases: 11. CDR3 size: 17 residues. The CDR3 DNA sequence: TGCGCCAGCAGCCCCCAGGGGGCACAGGGCTACAATCAGCCCCAGCATTTT. Amino acid sequence: CASSPQGAQGYNQPQHF.

The chain uses TRBV19 and TRBJ1-1, with 10 bases fitting TRBD1. The V gene end was trimmed by 3 bases and the J gene end by 1 base; junction bases not matched to a gene: 8. Germline loops: CDR1 LNHDA, CDR2 SQIVND (reference sequence). The CDR3 consists of 17 residues. CDR3 bases: TGTGCCAGTAGTATTAGACAGGGGGCGAGGGGGAACACTGAAGCTTTCTTT. Translated: CASSIRQGARGNTEAFF.

This chain links TRBV30 with TRBJ2-7; perhaps TRBD1 as D (6 bases). V was clipped by 2 bases and J by 7 bases, with 9 bases between them. The CDR3 runs to 11 residues. CDR1 and CDR2 from the germline V gene are GTSNPN and SVGIG (reference sequence). The CDR3 nucleotides are TGTGCCTGGAGTCAGGGGCCGGAGCAGTACTTC. Translating gives CAWSQGPEQYF. The full variable domain, in which reference TRBV30 and TRBJ2-7 provide the parts outside the CDR3, is SQTIHQWPATLVQPVGSPLSLECTVEGTSNPNLYWYRQAAGRGLQLLFYSVGIGQISSEVPQNLSASRPQDRQFILSSKKLLLSDSGFYLCAWSQGPEQYFGPGTRLTVT.